This T cell receptor (beta chain) was profiled in a study of blood T cell repertoires in COVID-19. Per the original data handling: Reference gene primer amplification gave nucleated cell count estimates. The data were produced by immunoSEQ multiplex PCR, yet TCRdb's version contains in-frame clones alone and is incomplete. The V and J calls and clone size come from that table; D and trimming were worked out from the DNA. The repertoire holds about 190,000 clones, with roughly four fifths as singletons. Trimming removed 0 bases at V and 4 bases at J, with 7 bases between. The CDR3 runs 14 residues. The V gene's germline CDR1 is LGHDT and CDR2 YNNKEL (reference sequence).

The specimen sequenced was peripheral blood. This sequence originates from a man aged 30-40 years with active or convalescent COVID-19. J is TRBJ2-1 and V is TRBV3-1 (or the pseudogene TRBV3-2); D gene ambiguous. CDR3 in DNA: TGTGCCAGCAGCCAAGATTGGGCTTACAATGAGCAGTTCTTC. Its protein is CASSQDWAYNEQFF.